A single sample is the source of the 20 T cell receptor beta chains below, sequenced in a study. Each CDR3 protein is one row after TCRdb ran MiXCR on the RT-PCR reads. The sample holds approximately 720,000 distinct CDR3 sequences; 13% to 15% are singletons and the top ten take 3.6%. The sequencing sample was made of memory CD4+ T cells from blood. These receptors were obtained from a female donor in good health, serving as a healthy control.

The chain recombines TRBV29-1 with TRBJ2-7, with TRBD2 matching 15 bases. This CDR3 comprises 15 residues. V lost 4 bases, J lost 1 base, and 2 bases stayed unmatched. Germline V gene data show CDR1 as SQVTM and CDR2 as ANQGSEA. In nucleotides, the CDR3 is TGCAGCGTTGGGACTAGCGGGAGGGGATCCTACGAGCAGTACTTC. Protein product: CSVGTSGRGSYEQYF.

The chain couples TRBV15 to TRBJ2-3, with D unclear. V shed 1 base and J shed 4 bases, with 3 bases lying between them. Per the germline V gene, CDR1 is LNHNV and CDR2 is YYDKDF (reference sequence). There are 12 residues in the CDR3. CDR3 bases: TGTGCCACCAGCAGAGCTGCAGATACGCAGTATTTT. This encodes CATSRAADTQYF. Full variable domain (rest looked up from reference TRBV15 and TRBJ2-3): DAMVIQNPRYQVTQFGKPVTLSCSQTLNHNVMYWYQQKSSQAPKLLFHYYDKDFNNEADTPDNFQSRRPNTSFCFLDIRSPGLGDTAMYLCATSRAADTQYFGPGTRLTVL.

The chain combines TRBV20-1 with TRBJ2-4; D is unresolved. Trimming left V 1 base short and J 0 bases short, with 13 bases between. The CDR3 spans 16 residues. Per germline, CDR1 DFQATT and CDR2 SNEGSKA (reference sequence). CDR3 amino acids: CSARASKPLAKNIQYF. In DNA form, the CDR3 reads TGCAGTGCTAGAGCCTCTAAGCCGCTAGCCAAAAACATTCAGTACTTC.

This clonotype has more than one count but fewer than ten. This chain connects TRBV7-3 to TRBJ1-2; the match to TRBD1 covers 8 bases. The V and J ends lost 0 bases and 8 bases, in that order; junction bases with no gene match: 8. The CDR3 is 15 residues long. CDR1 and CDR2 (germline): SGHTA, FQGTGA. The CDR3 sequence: CASSLTQGAERGYTF. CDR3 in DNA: TGTGCCAGCAGCTTAACGCAGGGGGCCGAGAGGGGCTACACCTTC.

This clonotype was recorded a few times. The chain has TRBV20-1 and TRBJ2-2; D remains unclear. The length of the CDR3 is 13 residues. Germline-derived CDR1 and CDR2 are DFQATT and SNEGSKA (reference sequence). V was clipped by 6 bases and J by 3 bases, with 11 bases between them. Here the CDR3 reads CSAPGFDTGELFF. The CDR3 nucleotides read TGCAGTGCGCCCGGGTTCGACACCGGGGAGCTGTTTTTT.

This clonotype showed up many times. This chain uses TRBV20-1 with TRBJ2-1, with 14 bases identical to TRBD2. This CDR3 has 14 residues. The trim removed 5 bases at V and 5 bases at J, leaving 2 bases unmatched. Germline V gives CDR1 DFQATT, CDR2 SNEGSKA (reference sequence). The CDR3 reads CSAGTSGSHNEQFF. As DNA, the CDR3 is TGCAGTGCTGGGACTAGCGGGAGCCACAATGAGCAGTTCTTC.

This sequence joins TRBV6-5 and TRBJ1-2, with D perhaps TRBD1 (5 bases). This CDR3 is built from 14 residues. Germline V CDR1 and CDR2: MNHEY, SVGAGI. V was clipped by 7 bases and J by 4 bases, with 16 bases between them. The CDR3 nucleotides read TGTGCCAGCAACGCCCGACAGCGGCGCTATGGCTACACCTTC. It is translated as CASNARQRRYGYTF.

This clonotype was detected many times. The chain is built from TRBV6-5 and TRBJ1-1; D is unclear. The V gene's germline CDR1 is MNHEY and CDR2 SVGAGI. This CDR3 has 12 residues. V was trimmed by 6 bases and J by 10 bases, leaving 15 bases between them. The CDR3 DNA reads TGTGCCAGCAGGCTTGACGGGAGAGGAGCTTTCTTT. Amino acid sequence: CASRLDGRGAFF.

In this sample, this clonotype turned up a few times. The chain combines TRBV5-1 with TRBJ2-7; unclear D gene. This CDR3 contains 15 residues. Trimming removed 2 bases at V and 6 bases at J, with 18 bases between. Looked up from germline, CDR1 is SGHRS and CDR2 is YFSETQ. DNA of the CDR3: TGCGCCAGCAGCTTACGGACCCCGGAGCGTGGCGAGCAGTACTTC. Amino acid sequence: CASSLRTPERGEQYF.

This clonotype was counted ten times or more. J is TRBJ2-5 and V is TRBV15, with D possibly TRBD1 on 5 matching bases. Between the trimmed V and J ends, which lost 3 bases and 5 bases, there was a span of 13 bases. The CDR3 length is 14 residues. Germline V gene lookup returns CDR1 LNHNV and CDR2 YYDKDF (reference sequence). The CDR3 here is CATSRDKPSETQYF. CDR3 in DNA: TGTGCCACCAGCAGGGACAAGCCGTCGGAGACCCAGTACTTC.

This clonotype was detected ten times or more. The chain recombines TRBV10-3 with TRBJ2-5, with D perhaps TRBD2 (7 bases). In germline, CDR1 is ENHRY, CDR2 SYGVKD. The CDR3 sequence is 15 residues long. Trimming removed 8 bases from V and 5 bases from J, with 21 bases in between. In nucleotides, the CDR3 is TGTGCCATCGGCCCTGGGGCGGGGGCGCGGGAGACCCAGTACTTC. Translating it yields CAIGPGAGARETQYF.

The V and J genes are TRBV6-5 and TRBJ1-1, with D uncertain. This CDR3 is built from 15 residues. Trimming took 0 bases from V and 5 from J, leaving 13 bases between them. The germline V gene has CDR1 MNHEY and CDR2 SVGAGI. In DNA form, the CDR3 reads TGTGCCAGCAGTTACTCGGGTCCCGCCGGGACTGAAGCTTTCTTT. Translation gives CASSYSGPAGTEAFF.

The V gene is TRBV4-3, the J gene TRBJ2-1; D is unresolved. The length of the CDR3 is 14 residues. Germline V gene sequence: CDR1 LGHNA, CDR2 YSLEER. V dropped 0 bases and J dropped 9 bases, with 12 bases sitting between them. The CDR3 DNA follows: TGCGCCAGCAGCCAAGATTTCGACCGGAGTGAGCAGTTCTTC. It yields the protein CASSQDFDRSEQFF.

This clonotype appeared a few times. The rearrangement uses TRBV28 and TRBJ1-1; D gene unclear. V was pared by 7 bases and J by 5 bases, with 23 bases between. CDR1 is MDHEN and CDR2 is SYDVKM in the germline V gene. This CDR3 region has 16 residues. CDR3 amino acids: CASNPDYILSGTEAFF. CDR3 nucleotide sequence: TGTGCCAGCAACCCTGACTACATCTTGTCGGGGACTGAAGCTTTCTTT.

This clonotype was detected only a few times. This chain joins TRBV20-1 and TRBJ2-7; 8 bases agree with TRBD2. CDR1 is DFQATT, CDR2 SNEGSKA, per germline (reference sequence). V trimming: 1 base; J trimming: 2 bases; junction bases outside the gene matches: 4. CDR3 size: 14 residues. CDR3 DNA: TGCAGTGCTAGAGTACGCGGGGGGACCTACGAGCAGTACTTC. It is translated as CSARVRGGTYEQYF.

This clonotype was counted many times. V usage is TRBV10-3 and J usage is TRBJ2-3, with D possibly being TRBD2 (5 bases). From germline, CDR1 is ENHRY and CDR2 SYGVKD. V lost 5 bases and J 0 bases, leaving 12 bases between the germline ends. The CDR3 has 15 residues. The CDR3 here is CAISLRTGSTDTQYF. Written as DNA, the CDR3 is TGTGCCATCAGTCTTAGGACGGGGAGCACAGATACGCAGTATTTT.

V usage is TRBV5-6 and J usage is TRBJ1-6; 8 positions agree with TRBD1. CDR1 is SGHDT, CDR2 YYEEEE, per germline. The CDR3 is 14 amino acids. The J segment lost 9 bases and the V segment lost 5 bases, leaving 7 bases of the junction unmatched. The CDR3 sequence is CASSYDRGGSPLHF. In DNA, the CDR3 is TGTGCCAGCAGTTACGACAGGGGAGGTTCACCCCTCCACTTT.

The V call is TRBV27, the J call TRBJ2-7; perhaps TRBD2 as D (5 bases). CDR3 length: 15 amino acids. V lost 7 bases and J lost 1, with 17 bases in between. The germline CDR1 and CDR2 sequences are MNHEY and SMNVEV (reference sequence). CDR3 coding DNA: TGTGCCAGCAACTCAGCGGCGAGGGAATCCTACGAGCAGTACTTC. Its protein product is CASNSAARESYEQYF.

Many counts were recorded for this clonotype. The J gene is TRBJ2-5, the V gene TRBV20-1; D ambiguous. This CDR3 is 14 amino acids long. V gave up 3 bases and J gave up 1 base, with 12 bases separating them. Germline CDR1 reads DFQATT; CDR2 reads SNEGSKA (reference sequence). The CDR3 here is CSARIRKAQETQYF. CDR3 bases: TGCAGTGCTAGGATCCGAAAAGCCCAAGAGACCCAGTACTTC.

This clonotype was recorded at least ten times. Written as DNA, the CDR3 is TGCAGCGGAGGGGTAACCGGGGAGCTGTTTTTT. Protein: CSGGVTGELFF. The genes are TRBV29-1 and TRBJ2-2; D possibly uses TRBD1 or TRBD2 (5 bases each). The CDR3 loop spans 11 amino acids. The ends were cut back, 7 bases at V and 5 bases at J, with 8 bases in the middle. Germline loops: CDR1 SQVTM, CDR2 ANQGSEA.